The 23 T cell receptor beta chains listed next were all sequenced from one sample in a study of identifying expanded T cells in peripheral blood. The method was immunoSEQ multiplex PCR; TCRdb's version includes in-frame clones alone and lacks a portion of them. The sample includes fewer than 60,000 clones, less than 85% of them seen just once. The specimen was blood. The receptors originated from a person between 18 and 75 years old in good health.

The V gene is TRBV20-1, the J gene TRBJ2-5; D perhaps matches TRBD2 (5 bases). V was shortened by 5 bases and J by 5 bases, with 9 bases between the two germline ends. The CDR3 extends over 11 amino acids. The V gene's germline CDR1 is DFQATT and CDR2 SNEGSKA (reference sequence). In DNA, the CDR3 is TGCAGTGCTTCGAGGGCGGAGACCCAGTACTTC. Encoded protein: CSASRAETQYF.

The rearrangement links TRBV25-1 to TRBJ1-1, with D unresolved. The V end was cut by 8 bases, the J end by 3 bases, with 19 bases between. This CDR3 contains 15 residues. The germline CDR1 and CDR2 sequences are MGHDK and SYGVNS. CDR3 residues: CASWDGVSLDTEAFF. The CDR3 DNA is TGTGCCAGCTGGGATGGGGTATCCTTGGACACTGAAGCTTTCTTT.

The chain employs TRBV2 and TRBJ1-4; D call uncertain. The CDR3 has 14 residues. Per germline, CDR1 SNHLY and CDR2 FYNNEI. Deletions cut 6 bases from V and 5 bases from J, with 13 bases between. CDR3 sequence: CASRVDEMNEKLFF. The CDR3 region has the DNA TGTGCCAGCAGGGTAGACGAGATGAATGAAAAACTGTTTTTT.

The chain recombines TRBV30 with TRBJ2-2, with unresolved D. Germline V gene lookup returns CDR1 GTSNPN and CDR2 SVGIG (reference sequence). The germline V and J ends were trimmed by 5 bases and 0 bases, with 10 bases remaining between them. The CDR3 consists of 14 residues. In DNA form, the CDR3 reads TGTGCCTGGGGAGACCAACCGAACACCGGGGAGCTGTTTTTT. Protein product: CAWGDQPNTGELFF.

The chain joins TRBV6-6 to TRBJ2-2; TRBD2 agrees at 7 bases. V shed 5 bases and J 6 bases; nucleotides not matched to a gene: 6. Germline values: CDR1 MNHNY, CDR2 SVGAGI (reference sequence). The CDR3 runs 14 residues. The CDR3 reads CASSRLALAGELFF. The CDR3 DNA is TGTGCCAGCAGTCGACTAGCTCTTGCCGGGGAGCTGTTTTTT.

V is TRBV30 and J is TRBJ1-5; unclear D gene. The germline V gene has CDR1 GTSNPN and CDR2 SVGIG (reference sequence). The CDR3 covers 15 residues. The V end was cut by 2 bases, the J end by 1 base, with 12 bases between. CDR3 amino acids: CAWSRTSGSNQPQHF. The DNA of the CDR3 is TGTGCCTGGAGTCGCACCTCGGGGAGCAATCAGCCCCAGCATTTT. The full variable domain, with the rest looked up from reference TRBV30 and TRBJ1-5, is SQTIHQWPATLVQPVGSPLSLECTVEGTSNPNLYWYRQAAGRGLQLLFYSVGIGQISSEVPQNLSASRPQDRQFILSSKKLLLSDSGFYLCAWSRTSGSNQPQHFGDGTRLSIL.

In its sample, this clone was seen once. The DNA of the CDR3 is TGTGCCAGCAGCTTAGTGACGGGTGGAAACACCATATATTTT. Its translation is CASSLVTGGNTIYF. V gene TRBV11-2 combines with J gene TRBJ1-3, with D unresolved. CDR1 and CDR2 (germline): SGHAT, FQNNGV. CDR3 length: 14 amino acids. V was shortened by 1 base and J by 3 bases, with 7 bases between the two germline ends.

This clone occurred a few times. V is TRBV4-1 and J is TRBJ1-6; no firm D call. The V gene lost 4 bases and the J gene lost 7 bases, with 11 bases spanning the gap. The CDR3 is made up of 14 amino acids. Germline CDR1 MGHRA, CDR2 YSYEKL. The CDR3 spells CASSLYIRNSPLHF. In DNA, the CDR3 is TGCGCCAGCAGCCTATATATCCGAAATTCACCCCTCCACTTT.

This chain connects TRBV5-1 to TRBJ2-1, with TRBD2 matching over 8 bases. The CDR3 extends over 16 amino acids. V gave up 6 bases and J gave up 10 bases; unmatched junction bases: 18. The germline gives CDR1 SGHRS, CDR2 YFSETQ. This chain's CDR3 is CASTPSGGHSSKEQFF. The CDR3 nucleotides read TGCGCCAGCACCCCCTCGGGGGGGCATTCCTCCAAAGAGCAGTTCTTC.

V gene TRBV4-1 combines with J gene TRBJ1-1, with D unclear. CDR3 length: 13 amino acids. Per germline, CDR1 MGHRA and CDR2 YSYEKL. Between the trimmed V and J ends, which lost 2 bases and 3 bases, there was a span of 7 bases. As DNA, the CDR3 is TGCGCCAGCAGCCAAAGGGAGTACACTGAAGCTTTCTTT. It yields the protein CASSQREYTEAFF.

J is TRBJ2-4 and V is TRBV1; the listed D gene, TRBD2, was not tested against the DNA. TRBV1 is termed a pseudogene. The CDR3 is made up of 19 amino acids. CDR3 nucleotide sequence: TGCACCAGCAGCCAAATTCTAGCGGGGGGCCTTAGGGCCAAAAACATTCAGTACTTC. This gives the protein CTSSQILAGGLRAKNIQYF.

V and J are TRBV19 and TRBJ1-2; no clear D gene. Germline loops: CDR1 LNHDA, CDR2 SQIVND (reference sequence). The CDR3 loop spans 15 amino acids. Trimming removed 3 bases at V and 0 bases at J, with 11 bases between. CDR3 residues: CASSIPGSPNYGYTF. CDR3 nucleotide sequence: TGTGCCAGTAGTATTCCGGGTAGTCCTAACTATGGCTACACCTTC. Complete variable domain (other parts from reference TRBV19 and TRBJ1-2): DGGITQSPKYLFRKEGQNVTLSCEQNLNHDAMYWYRQDPGQGLRLIYYSQIVNDFQKGDIAEGYSVSREKKESFPLTVTSAQKNPTAFYLCASSIPGSPNYGYTFGSGTRLTVV.

The chain combines TRBV30 with TRBJ1-5; D is perhaps TRBD1 (6 bases). The V and J ends lost 0 bases and 6 bases respectively, with 6 bases between them. The CDR3 length is 12 residues. Germline values: CDR1 GTSNPN, CDR2 SVGIG (reference sequence). The CDR3 is CAWSVQGQPQHF. The CDR3, as DNA: TGTGCCTGGAGTGTACAGGGTCAGCCCCAGCATTTT. Full variable domain (rest looked up from reference TRBV30 and TRBJ1-5): SQTIHQWPATLVQPVGSPLSLECTVEGTSNPNLYWYRQAAGRGLQLLFYSVGIGQISSEVPQNLSASRPQDRQFILSSKKLLLSDSGFYLCAWSVQGQPQHFGDGTRLSIL.

The chain is built from TRBV6-4 and TRBJ2-3; TRBD2 is a possible D gene (6 bases). Germline V gene data show CDR1 as MRHNA and CDR2 as SNTAGT. V gave up 4 bases and J gave up 0 bases, with 8 bases separating them. The CDR3 is 14 residues long. This CDR3 reads CASSAGESTDTQYF. As DNA, the CDR3 is TGTGCCAGCAGTGCGGGAGAAAGCACAGATACGCAGTATTTT.

The chain is built from TRBV19 and TRBJ2-7; TRBD2 matches at 9 bases. This CDR3 has 14 amino acids. Germline CDR1 reads LNHDA; CDR2 reads SQIVND (reference sequence). The V segment lost 4 bases and the J segment 7 bases; nucleotides outside the gene matches: 8. CDR3 residues: CASSTSGTSREQYF. CDR3 DNA sequence: TGTGCCAGTAGTACTAGCGGGACCTCTCGGGAGCAGTACTTC.

This clone showed up just a few times. The genes are TRBV29-1 and TRBJ2-3, with 9 positions matching TRBD2. The CDR3 runs to 21 residues. Germline lookup yields CDR1 SQVTM and CDR2 ANQGSEA. V shed 6 bases and J 3 bases; nucleotides not matched to a gene: 28. CDR3 nucleotide sequence: TGCAGCGTCGTACCCGGGACACTTCTAGCGGGACAGCGGATAAGTACAGATACGCAGTATTTT. This sequence encodes CSVVPGTLLAGQRISTDTQYF.

The chain carries TRBV19 and TRBJ2-3; D is unclear. V gave up 6 bases and J gave up 0 bases, with 16 bases separating them. There are 16 residues in the CDR3. Germline loops: CDR1 LNHDA, CDR2 SQIVND (reference sequence). The CDR3 nucleotides are TGTGCCAGTAGCCCCTTGCTCTCCCTTAGCACAGATACGCAGTATTTT. Translated: CASSPLLSLSTDTQYF. The full variable domain, in which reference TRBV19 and TRBJ2-3 provide the parts outside the CDR3, is DGGITQSPKYLFRKEGQNVTLSCEQNLNHDAMYWYRQDPGQGLRLIYYSQIVNDFQKGDIAEGYSVSREKKESFPLTVTSAQKNPTAFYLCASSPLLSLSTDTQYFGPGTRLTVL.

The V and J genes are TRBV6-1 and TRBJ2-3, with 8 nucleotides matching TRBD1. The V gene end was trimmed by 0 bases and the J gene end by 5 bases; junction bases not matched to a gene: 10. CDR3 length: 17 amino acids. Germline V lookup: CDR1 MNHNS, CDR2 SASEGT. CDR3 coding DNA: TGTGCCAGCAGTGAAGCCTCCTGGACAGGGTGGAGAGATACGCAGTATTTT. Amino acids: CASSEASWTGWRDTQYF.

The V call is TRBV7-9, the J call TRBJ1-5; D perhaps matches TRBD1 (6 bases). The germline V gene encodes CDR1 SEHNR and CDR2 FQNEAQ (reference sequence). This CDR3 region has 17 residues. Trimming pared 5 bases from V and 1 base from J, leaving 18 bases between. The CDR3 coding sequence is TGTGCCAGCAGCAGCTCTTGGGGGGCGCAGAGCAATCAGCCCCAGCATTTT. Translation gives CASSSSWGAQSNQPQHF.

The chain links TRBV15 to TRBJ1-4; D not certain. Germline values: CDR1 LNHNV, CDR2 YYDKDF (reference sequence). V shed 0 bases and J shed 0 bases, with 8 bases lying between them. This CDR3 has 16 residues. CDR3 sequence: CATSRDVSATNEKLFF. The CDR3 DNA reads TGTGCCACCAGCAGAGATGTCTCCGCAACTAATGAAAAACTGTTTTTT.

This sequence joins TRBV5-4 and TRBJ1-1; no definite D call. V dropped 4 bases and J dropped 1 base, with 8 bases sitting between them. Germline V gene sequence: CDR1 SGHNT, CDR2 YYREEE (reference sequence). The length of the CDR3 is 13 residues. The CDR3 DNA reads TGTGCCAGCAGCCTTACACGGAACACTGAAGCTTTCTTT. Its protein is CASSLTRNTEAFF.

The J gene is TRBJ1-3, the V gene TRBV2; no clear D gene. Germline V gives CDR1 SNHLY, CDR2 FYNNEI. The V end lost 5 bases, the J end lost 0 bases, and 14 bases lay between the germline ends. The CDR3 totals 16 residues. CDR3 residues: CASSPIYRDSGNTIYF. CDR3 sequence (DNA): TGTGCCAGCAGTCCTATTTACAGAGACTCTGGAAACACCATATATTTT.

The chain carries TRBV5-4 and TRBJ2-5; perhaps TRBD2 as D (6 bases). The V and J ends lost 0 bases and 1 base respectively, with 7 bases between them. The CDR3 is 14 amino acids. CDR1 is SGHNT, CDR2 YYREEE, per germline (reference sequence). The CDR3, as DNA: TGTGCCAGCAGCTTGGACGGGGGCCAAGAGACCCAGTACTTC. It yields the protein CASSLDGGQETQYF.